The sequence of this T cell receptor beta chain was determined in a study of breast tumors, draining lymph nodes, adjacent tissues. Of note for this clonotype: Its cognate antigen is unknown.

Overall study results and limits: Tumors had less TCR diversity than lymph nodes, more than nontumor tissue. Data only fit, rather than demonstrated, lymph node origin of most tumor T cells. Compared with basal-like, luminal-like tumors shared significantly more repertoire with nontumor tissue.

TCRdb called the multiplex PCR reads again in MiXCR, with one record for every CDR3 protein. This table holds some 230,000 distinct CDR3 sequences, 30% to 35% found once. Axillary draining lymph nodes of breast cancer patients supplied the node samples. The clonotype was recovered from a female donor with breast cancer. Some clones in this sample may be carry-over from other donors' samples. The specimen was axillary lymph node tissue.

The CDR3 bases are TGCAGTGCTAGTCAGGGGGGGGACACTGAAGCTTTCTTT. Amino acids: CSASQGGDTEAFF. V usage is TRBV20-1 and J usage is TRBJ1-1; 7 bases align to TRBD1. J lost 3 bases, V lost 3 bases, and 4 bases had no gene match. Germline CDR1 is DFQATT and CDR2 is SNEGSKA (reference sequence). The CDR3 has 13 residues.